This T cell receptor beta chain was documented in a study of blood T cell repertoires in COVID-19. For the study at large: Nucleic acid was either cDNA or gDNA, and it came from T cells, B-cell-depleted T cells, or PBMCs.

TCRdb's table, derived via immunoSEQ multiplex PCR, lists solely in-frame clones and lacks some. The table lists roughly 24,000 clones, 80% to 95% of them singletons. CDR3 size: 13 residues. From germline, CDR1 is MNHEY and CDR2 SMNVEV (reference sequence). Trimming removed 5 bases at V and 5 bases at J, with 13 bases between. This receptor was identified in a human donor in a cohort sampled during active COVID-19. J is TRBJ2-7 and V is TRBV27, with a tentative D call TRBD1 (5 bases). Material for sequencing was peripheral blood. The CDR3 here is CASSRPGFNEQYF. CDR3 coding DNA: TGTGCCAGCAGTAGGCCAGGGTTCAACGAGCAGTACTTC.